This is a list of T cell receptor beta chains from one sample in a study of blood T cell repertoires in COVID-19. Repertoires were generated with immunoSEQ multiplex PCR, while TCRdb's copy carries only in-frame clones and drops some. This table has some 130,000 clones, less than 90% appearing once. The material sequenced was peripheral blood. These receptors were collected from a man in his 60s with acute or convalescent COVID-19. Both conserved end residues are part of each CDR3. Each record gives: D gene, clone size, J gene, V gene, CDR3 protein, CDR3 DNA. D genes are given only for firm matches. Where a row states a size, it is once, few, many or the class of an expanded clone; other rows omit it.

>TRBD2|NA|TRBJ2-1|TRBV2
CASSHLAGSSYNEQFF
TGTGCCAGCAGCCACCTAGCGGGAAGCTCCTACAATGAGCAGTTCTTC
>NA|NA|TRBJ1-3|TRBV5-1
CASSLAGGAGNTIYF
TGCGCCAGCAGCTTGGCGGGAGGGGCTGGAAACACCATATATTTT
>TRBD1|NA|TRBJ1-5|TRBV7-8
CASSSERTGKNNQPQHF
TGTGCCAGCAGTTCCGAAAGGACAGGGAAGAACAATCAGCCCCAGCATTTT
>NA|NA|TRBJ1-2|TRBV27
CASSPQGISYGYTF
TGTGCCAGCAGTCCTCAGGGAATAAGCTATGGCTACACCTTC
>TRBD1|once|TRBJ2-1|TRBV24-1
CATSVLTGDGSYNEQFF
TGTGCCACCAGTGTTCTCACAGGGGACGGGTCCTACAATGAGCAGTTCTTC
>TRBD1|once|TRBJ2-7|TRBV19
CASRLTGTYEQYF
TGTGCCAGTAGGTTGACAGGGACCTACGAGCAGTACTTC
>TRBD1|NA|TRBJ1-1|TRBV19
CASSIKGATEAFF
TGTGCCAGTAGTATCAAGGGGGCCACTGAAGCTTTCTTT
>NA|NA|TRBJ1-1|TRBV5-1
CASSGGDDRSEAFF
TGCGCCAGCAGCGGGGGGGATGACAGAAGTGAAGCTTTCTTT
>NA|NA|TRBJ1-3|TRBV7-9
CASSLGRVGNTIYF
TGTGCCAGCAGCTTAGGCAGGGTTGGAAACACCATATATTTT
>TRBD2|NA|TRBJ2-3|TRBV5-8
CASSNGLAGGGDTQYF
TGTGCCAGCAGCAACGGACTAGCGGGAGGAGGGGATACGCAGTATTTT
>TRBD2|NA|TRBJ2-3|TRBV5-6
CASSLVSSGGQFGDTQYF
TGTGCCAGCAGCTTGGTTTCTAGCGGGGGGCAATTCGGAGATACGCAGTATTTT
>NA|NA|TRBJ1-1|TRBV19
CASTLQNMNTEAFF
TGTGCCAGTACCCTTCAGAACATGAACACTGAAGCTTTCTTT
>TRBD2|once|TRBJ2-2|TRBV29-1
CSVAGLAAPGELFF
TGCAGCGTCGCGGGACTAGCGGCCCCCGGGGAGCTGTTTTTT
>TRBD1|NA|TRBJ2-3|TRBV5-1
CASSPDRGSADTQYF
TGCGCCAGCAGCCCGGACAGGGGATCGGCAGATACGCAGTATTTT
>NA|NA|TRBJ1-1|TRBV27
CASSPRRGRGNTEAFF
TGTGCCAGCAGTCCCCGTCGGGGGAGAGGGAACACTGAAGCTTTCTTT
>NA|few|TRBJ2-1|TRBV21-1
CASSPGTSGELYNEQFF
TGTGCCAGCAGCCCCGGGACTAGCGGGGAGCTCTACAATGAGCAGTTCTTC
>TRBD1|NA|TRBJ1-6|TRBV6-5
CASITDRGLNSPLHF
TGTGCCAGCATTACGGACAGGGGGCTCAATTCACCCCTCCACTTT